This T cell receptor beta chain was identified in a study of blood T cell repertoires in COVID-19. TCRdb keeps only in-frame clones here, not all; method: immunoSEQ multiplex PCR. This table holds a few hundred thousand clones, around 90% found once. The receptor was isolated from a woman aged 55-70 years with COVID-19, enrolled during active disease. Source material: peripheral blood.

This CDR3 is CASSPPGLAGAFSYNEQFF. CDR3 nucleotides: TGTGCCAGCAGCCCCCCGGGACTAGCGGGGGCCTTCTCCTACAATGAGCAGTTCTTC. J is TRBJ2-1 and V is TRBV7-2, with 14 bases aligning to TRBD2. CDR3 length: 19 amino acids. Germline CDR1 and CDR2: SGHTA and FQGNSA. The ends lost 5 bases at V and 0 bases at J; junction bases unmatched: 9.